Listed below are T cell receptor beta chains from one sample, sequenced in a study of blood T cell repertoires in COVID-19. The assay was immunoSEQ multiplex PCR, and TCRdb's table has in-frame clones only and misses some. The table lists roughly 330,000 clones, more than 75% of them singletons. The sequenced sample consisted of peripheral blood. All receptors derive from a woman in her forties or fifties with acute or convalescent COVID-19. Both conserved end residues are part of each CDR3. A D gene is named only where the DNA matches it firmly. Not all rows give a size; the values are once, few, many and, for expanded clones, a class.

TRBV4-1,TRBJ2-7,.,15,many,CASSQDLAGSYEQYF,TGCGCCAGCAGCCAAGATTTGGCGGGCTCCTACGAGCAGTACTTC
TRBV27,TRBJ1-1,.,14,.,CASSIDRMNTEAFF,TGTGCCAGCAGTATAGACAGAATGAACACTGAAGCTTTCTTT
TRBV5-1,TRBJ2-3,.,14,.,CASSLNRVLDTQYF,TGCGCCAGCAGTTTAAACAGGGTGCTGGATACGCAGTATTTT
TRBV11-2,TRBJ2-3,.,18,.,CASSLAPLIASEADTQYF,TGTGCCAGCAGCTTAGCCCCGCTAATCGCGAGTGAAGCAGATACGCAGTATTTT
TRBV5-1,TRBJ1-5,.,18,once,CASSLEPQGMGGNQPQHF,TGCGCCAGCAGCTTGGAGCCACAGGGAATGGGCGGCAATCAGCCCCAGCATTTT
TRBV6-5,TRBJ2-5,.,14,.,CASSYSSVQETQYF,TGTGCCAGCAGTTACTCGTCAGTTCAAGAGACCCAGTACTTC
TRBV5-5,TRBJ2-1,.,15,.,CASSLRGSRDNEQFF,TGTGCCAGCAGCTTACGGGGGAGTAGGGACAATGAGCAGTTCTTC
TRBV6-5,TRBJ2-1,.,13,.,CATLMITNNEQFF,TGTGCCACCCTCATGATCACTAACAATGAGCAGTTCTTC
TRBV19,TRBJ1-5,.,16,.,CASSISTGYGREPQHF,TGTGCCAGTAGCATCTCTACTGGATACGGCCGGGAGCCCCAGCATTTT
TRBV28,TRBJ2-7,TRBD2,16,.,CASSPSGGRPTYEQYF,TGTGCCAGCAGCCCGTCGGGGGGGAGACCTACCTACGAGCAGTACTTC
TRBV28,TRBJ1-1,.,12,once,CASSSSVIEAFF,TGTGCCAGCAGTTCCTCAGTCATCGAAGCTTTCTTT
TRBV5-6,TRBJ1-2,TRBD1,12,.,CASSEGQSGYTF,TGTGCCAGCAGCGAGGGACAGTCTGGCTACACCTTC
TRBV4-2,TRBJ1-3,TRBD1,17,.,CASSQHRGRTGGNTIYF,TGTGCCAGCAGCCAGCACAGGGGGCGGACGGGAGGAAACACCATATATTTT
TRBV24-1,TRBJ2-7,.,14,.,CAASRGWGSYEQYF,TGTGCCGCTTCGCGGGGCTGGGGATCCTACGAGCAGTACTTC
TRBV5-1,TRBJ1-5,.,15,.,CAREYRQEYNQPQHF,TGCGCCAGGGAGTACCGCCAAGAGTACAATCAGCCCCAGCATTTT
TRBV6-5,TRBJ2-7,TRBD1,15,.,CASSAPHRGSYEQYF,TGTGCCAGCAGCGCTCCCCACAGGGGCTCCTACGAGCAGTACTTC
TRBV18,TRBJ2-5,TRBD1,17,.,CASSWTFDGQGSKTQYF,TGTGCCAGCTCATGGACGTTTGATGGACAGGGGTCGAAGACCCAGTACTTC
TRBV5-1,TRBJ1-4,.,15,.,CASSLTHATNEKLFF,TGCGCCAGCAGCTTGACACATGCAACTAATGAAAAACTGTTTTTT
TRBV3-1/TRBV3-2,TRBJ2-3,TRBD2,19,.,CASSQGQRISGRATDTQYF,TGTGCCAGCAGCCAAGGACAGAGGATTAGCGGGAGGGCCACAGATACGCAGTATTTT
TRBV5-1,TRBJ1-1,TRBD1,13,.,CASSLTGPTEAFF,TGCGCCAGCAGCCTGACAGGGCCCACTGAAGCTTTCTTT
TRBV6-5,TRBJ2-3,TRBD2,13,.,CASRREGGDTQYF,TGTGCCAGCAGGCGGGAGGGGGGGGATACGCAGTATTTT
TRBV6-5,TRBJ2-2,.,13,.,CASISGETGELFF,TGTGCCAGCATTTCAGGGGAAACCGGGGAGCTGTTTTTT
TRBV27,TRBJ2-5,.,17,.,CASTPRWRLAARETQYF,TGTGCCAGCACTCCTCGTTGGAGGCTAGCAGCGCGGGAGACCCAGTACTTC
TRBV3-1/TRBV3-2,TRBJ1-2,TRBD1,14,.,CASSQVSTGDGYTF,TGTGCCAGCAGCCAAGTCTCGACAGGGGATGGCTACACCTTC
TRBV6-5,TRBJ1-1,.,13,.,CATELIPKSEAFF,TGTGCCACCGAGCTAATTCCCAAGAGTGAAGCTTTCTTT
TRBV19,TRBJ1-2,.,14,.,CASSVGQANYGYTF,TGTGCCAGTAGTGTGGGACAAGCTAACTATGGCTACACCTTC
TRBV9,TRBJ2-7,TRBD1,14,.,CASSPRQGVHEQYF,TGTGCCAGCAGCCCTCGACAGGGGGTCCACGAGCAGTACTTC
TRBV7-6,TRBJ1-4,.,15,.,CASSSQDSLNEKLFF,TGTGCCAGCAGCTCTCAGGACAGTCTTAATGAAAAACTGTTTTTT
TRBV7-3,TRBJ1-1,.,14,.,CASSTSGYGTEAFF,TGTGCCAGCAGCACCTCAGGTTACGGCACTGAAGCTTTCTTT
TRBV27,TRBJ2-5,.,16,.,CASSSMQTGRQETQYF,TGTGCCAGCAGTTCGATGCAGACAGGCCGGCAAGAGACCCAGTACTTC
TRBV29-1,TRBJ1-4,.,13,.,CSALTALNEKLFF,TGCAGCGCCCTGACAGCCTTAAATGAAAAACTGTTTTTT
TRBV7-2,TRBJ2-7,TRBD1,14,.,CASSPIGQANEQYF,TGTGCCAGCAGCCCGATAGGACAGGCAAACGAGCAGTACTTC
TRBV6-5,TRBJ1-2,.,15,few,CAGKILDGGSGGYTF,TGTGCGGGAAAGATTTTGGATGGGGGGAGCGGTGGCTACACCTTC
TRBV28,TRBJ2-3,TRBD2,16,.,CASSLGLARRTDTQYF,TGTGCCAGCAGCCTCGGACTAGCGAGGCGCACAGATACGCAGTATTTT
TRBV3-1/TRBV3-2,TRBJ2-1,.,15,.,CASSRGTGTSNEQFF,TGTGCCAGCAGCCGCGGGACAGGGACTAGCAATGAGCAGTTCTTC
TRBV28,TRBJ2-7,.,18,.,CASTPSGLANISSYEQYF,TGTGCCAGCACCCCCTCAGGGCTAGCGAATATCAGCTCCTACGAGCAGTACTTC
TRBV7-2,TRBJ2-7,TRBD2,14,.,CASSLGGRGDEQYF,TGTGCCAGCAGCTTGGGCGGGAGAGGCGACGAGCAGTACTTC
TRBV9,TRBJ1-1,.,14,.,CASSVLDTDTEAFF,TGTGCCAGCAGCGTACTCGACACCGACACTGAAGCTTTCTTT
TRBV7-8,TRBJ2-7,.,13,.,CASSLGQINEQYF,TGTGCCAGCAGCTTAGGACAGATCAACGAGCAGTACTTC
TRBV7-6,TRBJ2-2,TRBD2,18,.,CASSLRTSGSPITGELFF,TGTGCCAGCAGCTTGAGGACTAGCGGGAGCCCGATCACCGGGGAGCTGTTTTTT
TRBV6-5,TRBJ2-1,TRBD1,13,.,CASSADRVNEQFF,TGTGCCAGCAGCGCGGACAGGGTAAATGAGCAGTTCTTC
TRBV2,TRBJ2-3,TRBD2,14,.,CASSLAGGADTQYF,TGTGCCAGCAGTTTAGCGGGAGGAGCAGATACGCAGTATTTT
TRBV7-3,TRBJ2-3,.,18,.,CASSLSHGTGVGTDTQYF,TGTGCCAGCAGCTTAAGTCATGGCACGGGAGTCGGCACAGATACGCAGTATTTT
TRBV11-2,TRBJ1-2,.,14,.,CASSLDLGLYGYTF,TGTGCCAGCAGCTTAGATCTGGGGCTCTATGGCTACACCTTC
TRBV9,TRBJ1-1,TRBD1,17,.,CASNTGGASLMNTEAFF,TGTGCCAGCAACACAGGGGGCGCTTCTTTGATGAACACTGAAGCTTTCTTT
TRBV6-2/TRBV6-3,TRBJ2-7,.,12,once,CASSRTDDEQYF,TGTGCCAGCAGTCGGACAGACGACGAGCAGTACTTC